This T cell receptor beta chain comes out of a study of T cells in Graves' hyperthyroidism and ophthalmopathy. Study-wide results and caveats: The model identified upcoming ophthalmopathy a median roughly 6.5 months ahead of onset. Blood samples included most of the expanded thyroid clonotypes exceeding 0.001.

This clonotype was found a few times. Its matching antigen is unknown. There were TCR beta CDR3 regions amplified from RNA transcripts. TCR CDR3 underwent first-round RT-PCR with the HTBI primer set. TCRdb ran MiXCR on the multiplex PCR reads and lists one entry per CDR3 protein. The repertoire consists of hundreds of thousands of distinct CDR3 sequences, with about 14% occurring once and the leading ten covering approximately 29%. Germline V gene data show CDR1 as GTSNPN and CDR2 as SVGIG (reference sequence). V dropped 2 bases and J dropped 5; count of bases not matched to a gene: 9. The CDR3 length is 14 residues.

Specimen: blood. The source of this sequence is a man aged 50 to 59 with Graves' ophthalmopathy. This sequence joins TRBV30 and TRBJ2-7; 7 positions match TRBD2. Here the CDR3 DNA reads TGTGCCTGGAGTCAACCAGCGGGATGGCACGAGCAGTACTTC. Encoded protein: CAWSQPAGWHEQYF.